The 3 T cell receptor beta chains presented below share a single source sample, sequenced in a study of cytomegalovirus exposure and HLA in healthy donors. With 60 Vbeta and 13 Jbeta primers, the PCR was carried out. The repertoire was sequenced with immunoSEQ multiplex PCR; TCRdb's copy has only in-frame clones and lacks some. Found here are about 170,000 clones, roughly 83% of them singletons; the top ten hold about 2.2%. Input material: PBMCs. The receptor set was obtained from a woman aged 45-65 years in good health and CMV-seronegative.

The J gene is TRBJ2-7, the V gene TRBV7-2; D remains ambiguous. CDR3 length: 17 amino acids. Germline CDR1 reads SGHTA; CDR2 reads FQGNSA. The germline V and J ends were trimmed by 5 bases and 0 bases, with 20 bases remaining between them. Written as DNA, the CDR3 is TGTGCCAGCAGCCCGATGCCGCTAGGTTCTCGCTCCTACGAGCAGTACTTC. Encoded protein: CASSPMPLGSRSYEQYF.

V gene TRBV7-8 combines with J gene TRBJ1-1; tentative D call: TRBD1 (5 bases). Per the germline V gene, CDR1 is SGHVS and CDR2 is FQNEAQ. The CDR3 is 15 amino acids. The V gene lost 4 bases and the J gene lost 4 bases, with 16 bases spanning the gap. The CDR3 spells CASSSPLTGATEAFF. The CDR3 nucleotides are TGTGCCAGCAGCTCTCCCTTAACAGGCGCCACTGAAGCTTTCTTT.

V is TRBV5-1 and J is TRBJ2-5, with D uncertain. CDR1 SGHRS and CDR2 YFSETQ come from the germline V gene. The CDR3 is 15 residues long. V was pared by 0 bases and J by 2 bases, with 11 bases between. The CDR3 loop reads CASSLGARGQETQYF. The CDR3 DNA follows: TGCGCCAGCAGCTTGGGGGCCCGTGGGCAAGAGACCCAGTACTTC.